This entry lists 27 T cell receptor beta chains sequenced from one sample in a study of blood T cell repertoires in COVID-19. Profiled with immunoSEQ multiplex PCR; TCRdb holds only in-frame clones, not every one. The sample consists of under 150,000 clones, more than 75% of them appearing once. The sequenced sample was peripheral blood. These receptor sequences come from a human donor in a cohort sampled during active COVID-19.

This chain joins TRBV29-1 and TRBJ2-1; perhaps TRBD2 as D (6 bases). Germline V lookup: CDR1 SQVTM, CDR2 ANQGSEA. Trimming pared 5 bases from V and 13 bases from J, leaving 12 bases between. This CDR3 contains 10 residues. As DNA, the CDR3 is TGCAGCGTTTGGGAACTAGCTCAGTTCTTC. This codes for CSVWELAQFF.

The chain is built from TRBV18 and TRBJ2-5; 9 bases align to TRBD2. Germline V gene lookup returns CDR1 KGHSH and CDR2 LQKENI. V lost 3 bases and J lost 4; bases outside the gene matches: 3. The CDR3 sequence is 14 residues long. CDR3 sequence (DNA): TGTGCCAGCTCACCGAAACTAGCGGGAGAGACCCAGTACTTC. Encoded protein: CASSPKLAGETQYF.

The chain has TRBV2 and TRBJ2-3, with TRBD2 identical over 10 bases. Germline lookup yields CDR1 SNHLY and CDR2 FYNNEI. Trimming cost V 4 bases and J 0 bases; bases outside gene matches: 4. This CDR3 is 16 amino acids long. As DNA, the CDR3 is TGTGCCAGCAGTGCTACTAGCGGGATTAGCACAGATACGCAGTATTTT. It yields the protein CASSATSGISTDTQYF.

The V and J genes are TRBV5-1 and TRBJ1-5; tentative D call: TRBD1 (6 bases). This CDR3 is built from 15 residues. The V and J ends lost 8 bases and 2 bases respectively, with 17 bases between them. The germline V gene has CDR1 SGHRS and CDR2 YFSETQ. Here the CDR3 reads CASSPEPGGNQPQHF. Written as DNA, the CDR3 is TGCGCCAGTAGCCCTGAGCCAGGGGGCAATCAGCCCCAGCATTTT.

The chain carries TRBV30 and TRBJ2-1, with 13 bases aligning to TRBD2. Germline trimming cut 3 bases from V and 9 bases from J; bases unmatched to any gene: 8. Germline assignment: CDR1 GTSNPN and CDR2 SVGIG (reference sequence). This CDR3 is 15 amino acids long. CDR3 DNA: TGTGCCTGGAGCACGGGACTAGCGGGATTGGGTGAGCAGTTCTTC. As protein: CAWSTGLAGLGEQFF.

This chain links TRBV7-2 with TRBJ2-2; weak D call: TRBD2 (6 bases). The V end lost 5 bases, the J end lost 1 base, and 17 bases lay between the germline ends. The CDR3 is 17 amino acids. Germline CDR1 reads SGHTA; CDR2 reads FQGNSA. This chain's CDR3 is CASSTQRLVKNTGELFF. The CDR3 DNA reads TGTGCCAGCAGCACTCAACGACTAGTCAAGAACACCGGGGAGCTGTTTTTT.

The chain is built from TRBV7-9 and TRBJ2-7, with 14 bases fitting TRBD2. V gave up 5 bases and J gave up 4 bases; unmatched junction bases: 7. This CDR3 contains 16 residues. CDR1 and CDR2 (germline): SEHNR, FQNEAQ (reference sequence). DNA of the CDR3: TGTGCCAGCAGCCCTTCCGGGACTAGCGGGAGTTACGAGCAGTACTTC. Residues: CASSPSGTSGSYEQYF. The whole variable domain, filled in from reference TRBV7-9 and TRBJ2-7, reads DTGVSQNPRHKITKRGQNVTFRCDPISEHNRLYWYRQTLGQGPEFLTYFQNEAQLEKSRLLSDRFSAERPKGSFSTLEIQRTEQGDSAMYLCASSPSGTSGSYEQYFGPGTRLTVT.

V usage is TRBV11-2 and J usage is TRBJ2-7; the match to TRBD2 covers 9 bases. Germline V gene lookup returns CDR1 SGHAT and CDR2 FQNNGV. With 4 bases clipped from V and 6 bases from J, the junction kept 13 bases outside the gene matches. CDR3 size: 16 residues. The DNA for the CDR3 is TGTGCCAGCAGCTCCAAACGCGCGGGAGGGCCTGTCGAGCAGTACTTC. Translating gives CASSSKRAGGPVEQYF.

The V gene is TRBV29-1, the J gene TRBJ1-5; unclear D gene. Germline CDR1 reads SQVTM; CDR2 reads ANQGSEA. The germline V and J ends were trimmed by 3 bases and 5 bases, with 8 bases remaining between them. CDR3 length: 12 residues. CDR3 region: CSVDTRDQPQHF. CDR3 sequence (DNA): TGCAGCGTTGATACTCGTGATCAGCCCCAGCATTTT. Complete variable domain (other parts from reference TRBV29-1 and TRBJ1-5): SAVISQKPSRDICQRGTSLTIQCQVDSQVTMMFWYRQQPGQSLTLIATANQGSEATYESGFVIDKFPISRPNLTFSTLTVSNMSPEDSSIYLCSVDTRDQPQHFGDGTRLSIL.

This clone is deemed medium-sized. V and J are TRBV3-1 (or the pseudogene TRBV3-2) and TRBJ2-7, with a weak D call TRBD2 (6 bases). Trimming removed 6 bases at V and 2 bases at J, with 23 bases between. Germline CDR1 and CDR2: LGHDT and YNNKEL (reference sequence). The CDR3 covers 17 residues. CDR3 region: CASSHSHPAGPTYEQYF. The CDR3 region has the DNA TGTGCCAGCAGTCACTCACACCCCGCGGGGCCTACCTACGAGCAGTACTTC.

This chain joins TRBV5-1 and TRBJ1-1, with 7 nucleotides matching TRBD1. There are 16 residues in the CDR3. V lost 4 bases to trimming and J lost 0 bases; unmatched junction nucleotides: 9. From germline, CDR1 is SGHRS and CDR2 YFSETQ. The CDR3 nucleotides read TGCGCCAGCAGCCTAGATAAGACAGGGATGAACACTGAAGCTTTCTTT. Translation gives CASSLDKTGMNTEAFF.

This chain's CDR3 is CASSIGDRVREKLFF. The CDR3 DNA reads TGTGCCAGTAGTATAGGGGACAGGGTACGCGAAAAACTGTTTTTT. The rearrangement joins TRBV19 to TRBJ1-4; 9 nucleotides agree with TRBD1. The CDR3 covers 15 residues. Trimming at V came to 1 base and at J to 8 bases, leaving 5 bases not matched to a gene. The germline gives CDR1 LNHDA, CDR2 SQIVND (reference sequence).

CDR3 bases: TGTGCCAGTAGTCCCGAGGGACACAACAATGAGCAGTTCTTC. Translated, it gives CASSPEGHNNEQFF. The rearrangement uses TRBV19 and TRBJ2-1; D might be TRBD1 (6 bases). Germline V gene lookup returns CDR1 LNHDA and CDR2 SQIVND (reference sequence). The length of the CDR3 is 14 residues. Trimming took 5 bases from V and 5 from J, leaving 13 bases between them.

A single count supports this clone. J is TRBJ1-6 and V is TRBV28, with D possibly TRBD1 on 6 matching bases. The germline CDR1 and CDR2 sequences are MDHEN and SYDVKM. The germline V and J ends were trimmed by 5 bases and 8 bases, with 13 bases remaining between them. CDR3 length equals 14 residues. CDR3 in DNA: TGTGCCAGCAGTCCGGCAGGGGCGCATTCACCCCTCCACTTT. Its protein product is CASSPAGAHSPLHF. The entire variable domain, with the rest obtained from reference TRBV28 and TRBJ1-6, is as follows: DVKVTQSSRYLVKRTGEKVFLECVQDMDHENMFWYRQDPGLGLRLIYFSYDVKMKEKGDIPEGYSVSREKKERFSLILESASTNQTSMYLCASSPAGAHSPLHFGNGTRLTVT.

The genes are TRBV11-2 and TRBJ1-6; D is possibly TRBD1 (5 bases). CDR3 length: 14 residues. Trimming took off 5 bases at V and 6 bases at J, with 11 bases between the two ends. CDR1 and CDR2 from the germline V gene are SGHAT and FQNNGV. In nucleotides, the CDR3 is TGTGCCAGCAGCCTTGGACAACTTAATTCACCCCTCCACTTT. Translating it yields CASSLGQLNSPLHF. The full variable domain, rest sourced from reference TRBV11-2 and TRBJ1-6, is EAGVAQSPRYKIIEKRQSVAFWCNPISGHATLYWYQQILGQGPKLLIQFQNNGVVDDSQLPKDRFSAERLKGVDSTLKIQPAKLEDSAVYLCASSLGQLNSPLHFGNGTRLTVT.

Notes on this clone: At one end the junction does not follow the germline gene, possibly because of a read error. The V and J genes are TRBV29-1 and TRBJ2-2; 7 bases align to TRBD2. CDR1 SQVTM and CDR2 ANQGSEA come from the germline V gene. This CDR3 comprises 14 residues. CDR3 in amino acids: CSGAGLQNPGELFF. The CDR3 nucleotides are TGCAGCGGAGCGGGACTACAGAACCCCGGGGAGCTGTTTTTT.

J is TRBJ1-4 and V is TRBV30; 8 positions match TRBD1. Germline V gene lookup returns CDR1 GTSNPN and CDR2 SVGIG (reference sequence). The CDR3 has 13 amino acids. V was clipped by 4 bases and J by 6 bases; unmatched bases: 4. CDR3 protein: CAWNRGIDEKLFF. DNA of the CDR3: TGTGCCTGGAACAGGGGGATTGATGAAAAACTGTTTTTT.

Only a few counts were recorded for this clone. The V call is TRBV7-8, the J call TRBJ2-6, with 9 bases that match TRBD1. CDR3 size: 19 residues. The junction had 11 bases not matched to a gene; V was cut back by 5 bases and J by 0 bases. Germline loops: CDR1 SGHVS, CDR2 FQNEAQ. The CDR3, as DNA: TGTGCCAGCAGCCCCGTGCCGACAGGGGGGCTCTCTGGGGCCAACGTCCTGACTTTC. This codes for CASSPVPTGGLSGANVLTF.

This clone was seen more than once but under ten times. The chain is built from TRBV4-1 and TRBJ2-2, with unresolved D. The CDR3 is made up of 16 amino acids. The V end lost 0 bases, the J end lost 3 bases, and 11 bases lay between the germline ends. Germline values: CDR1 MGHRA, CDR2 YSYEKL. CDR3: CASSQEGHRDTGELFF. CDR3 nucleotides: TGCGCCAGCAGCCAAGAGGGCCACCGCGACACCGGGGAGCTGTTTTTT.

The chain combines TRBV15 with TRBJ2-3; TRBD2 is a possible D gene (5 bases). The CDR3 loop spans 12 amino acids. The germline CDR1 and CDR2 sequences are LNHNV and YYDKDF (reference sequence). The V gene lost 1 base and the J gene lost 6 bases, with 5 bases spanning the gap. CDR3 sequence: CATSRGGDTQYF. The DNA of the CDR3 is TGTGCCACCAGCAGAGGAGGGGATACGCAGTATTTT.

The chain uses TRBV18 and TRBJ2-1, with 12 nucleotides matching TRBD2. In germline, CDR1 is KGHSH, CDR2 LQKENI. J was trimmed by 5 bases and V by 2 bases; bases with no gene match: 4. This CDR3 contains 16 residues. The CDR3 loop is CASSPRTSGNNNEQFF. The DNA for the CDR3 is TGTGCCAGCTCACCAAGGACTAGCGGGAATAACAATGAGCAGTTCTTC.

The chain has TRBV7-8 and TRBJ2-7; perhaps TRBD2 as D (6 bases). The germline V and J ends were trimmed by 1 base and 2 bases, with 6 bases remaining between them. CDR1 SGHVS and CDR2 FQNEAQ come from the germline V gene. CDR3 length: 13 amino acids. The CDR3 nucleotides are TGTGCCAGCAGCTTAGGACTAGCCTACGAGCAGTACTTC. Encoded protein: CASSLGLAYEQYF.

This clone came up once. V and J are TRBV3-1 (or the pseudogene TRBV3-2) and TRBJ2-5; TRBD2 matches at 14 bases. Per germline, CDR1 LGHDT and CDR2 YNNKEL (reference sequence). The CDR3 has 17 residues. With 2 bases clipped from V and 2 bases from J, the junction kept 4 bases outside the gene matches. In DNA form, the CDR3 reads TGTGCCAGCAGCCAAACCTGGACTAGCGGGGGGCAAGAGACCCAGTACTTC. Encoded protein: CASSQTWTSGGQETQYF.

This clone was counted a single time. The chain uses TRBV19 and TRBJ1-1; a weak D match, TRBD1 (6 bases). This CDR3 has 18 amino acids. In germline, CDR1 is LNHDA, CDR2 SQIVND (reference sequence). Trimming cost V 8 bases and J 3 bases, with 28 bases left between them. The CDR3 sequence is CASYPDQGRERVDTEAFF. The CDR3 DNA reads as TGTGCCAGTTACCCGGACCAGGGGCGAGAAAGGGTGGACACTGAAGCTTTCTTT.

The chain recombines TRBV3-1 (or the pseudogene TRBV3-2) with TRBJ2-1; TRBD2 agrees at 10 bases. V gave up 4 bases and J gave up 5 bases; unmatched junction bases: 14. This CDR3 has 18 residues. Looked up from germline, CDR1 is LGHDT and CDR2 is YNNKEL (reference sequence). CDR3 bases: TGTGCCAGCAGCCCATTGATCAGGACTAGCGGACTTCACAATGAGCAGTTCTTC. Translated, it gives CASSPLIRTSGLHNEQFF.

This sequence joins TRBV7-9 and TRBJ2-5; D might be TRBD1 (5 bases). This CDR3 is built from 13 residues. CDR1 and CDR2 from the germline V gene are SEHNR and FQNEAQ (reference sequence). Trimming stripped 6 bases from V and 4 bases from J, with 12 bases between. Here the CDR3 reads CASSPGNRETQYF. CDR3 DNA: TGTGCCAGCAGTCCAGGGAACCGAGAGACCCAGTACTTC.

The J gene is TRBJ2-5, the V gene TRBV11-2; a possible D gene is TRBD1 (6 bases). CDR3 length: 14 residues. Germline V gene sequence: CDR1 SGHAT, CDR2 FQNNGV. V was cut by 2 bases and J by 5 bases, with 12 bases left in between. The CDR3 loop reads CASSLLSGVETQYF. For the CDR3, the DNA is TGTGCCAGCAGCTTACTTTCAGGGGTGGAGACCCAGTACTTC.